Reported below is one T cell receptor beta chain. A single count supports this clone. Its recognized antigen is unknown. No much larger clonotype is one base removed from it; base qualities were not supplied. These data come from a study of blood T cell repertoires in COVID-19 (dated by TCRdb to 2020 to 2022). Study-level background: Samples covering the acute and convalescent phases of COVID-19 were provided by collaborators in the United States, Italy and Spain. The prospective study material was composed of cDNA or gDNA derived from T cells, B-cell-depleted T cells, or PBMCs. Deeply sampled blood TCRbeta repertoires from subjects exposed to, actively infected with, or recovered from COVID-19 were included in the dataset. The repertoires were released in a freely available public database intended as a resource for research on the immune response to SARS-CoV-2. The samples were drawn from two sources: the first 160 participants of the ongoing ImmuneRACE study, and 1,254 subjects contributed by 6 global collaborators. Nearly every sample came with metadata listing a de-identified subject ID, COVID-19 status, age in years and sex. Where available, HLA class I and class II types were taken from metadata supplied by the sample provider and were not determined by assay-based typing. What the research found in general, with its limitations: Clinical and demographic metadata were provided uncurated, with the amount varying by source and participant.

Each collaborating institution followed its own protocols to collect whole blood in K2EDTA tubes. Collaborator samples were shipped for TCRbeta analysis as frozen whole blood, isolated PBMCs, or DNA extracted from either sample type. TCRbeta CDR3 regions were amplified from genomic DNA using the immunoSEQ Assay, a bias-controlled multiplex PCR. Per the source publication's procedure: The number of nucleated cells in each sample was estimated from the amplification of reference gene primers within the assay. Sequence reads were collapsed and filtered to measure the absolute abundance of every unique TCRbeta CDR3 rearrangement. Productive Simpson clonality was computed per sample as the square root of Simpson's diversity index over productive rearrangements. As stored in TCRdb, this immuneACCESS dataset retains in-frame rearrangements with V and J assigned. A fraction of the clones does not appear; measured against another copy, unresolved V genes explain less than half of the discrepancy, and the remainder lacks a known reason. The V and J calls and clone size were taken over from that table, and D and trimming were inferred from the DNA. The sample records fewer than 200,000 clones, 70% to 90% of which are singletons. Around 9% of the sample comes from the top ten.

The CDR3 runs 14 amino acids, cysteine and phenylalanine included. The retained sequence is limited to the CDR3, 42 bases, with the frame set at the first base. V is cut back by 6 bases and J by 2 bases, with 6 bases in the junction unmatched. The germline V gene yields MDHEN for CDR1 and SYDVKM for CDR2. The chain employs TRBV28 and TRBJ2-5, with 7 bases in between that match TRBD2. The source material was peripheral blood. This TCR was sampled from a man between 50 and 59 years old with active or convalescent COVID-19. The nucleotides are TGTGCCAGCAGCTTTGGGGGGGGTCAAGAGACCCAGTACTTC. The translation is CASSFGGGQETQYF.